The next 20 T cell receptor beta chains were all read from a single sample in a study of monozygotic twins with inflammatory bowel disease. TCRdb reanalyzed the 5' RACE reads and collapses them to one entry per CDR3 protein, without DNA. The sample includes some 150,000 distinct CDR3 sequences. The specimen sequenced was blood. Every receptor here comes from a human donor with ulcerative colitis or Crohn's disease, or a healthy co-twin of an affected twin (not recorded which).

This rearrangement joins TRBV28 to TRBJ1-6; the TCRdb call, TRBD1, lacks DNA for checking. The CDR3 spans 15 residues. The germline gives CDR1 MDHEN, CDR2 SYDVKM. This chain's CDR3 is CASSRPGVRNSPLHF.

This rearrangement joins TRBV3-1 to TRBJ2-3; absent DNA, TCRdb's TRBD2 call cannot be checked. The CDR3 runs 18 residues. CDR1 LGHDT and CDR2 YNNKEL come from the germline V gene (reference sequence). The CDR3 loop reads CASSQDLGLAGLTDTQYF.

J is TRBJ1-3 and V is TRBV5-1. This CDR3 contains 17 residues. Per the germline V gene, CDR1 is SGHRS and CDR2 is YFSETQ. CDR3 in amino acids: CASSLAGRGHSGNTIYF.

This CDR3 is CASSGVKSYNEQFF. This chain joins TRBV2 and TRBJ2-1. Germline-derived CDR1 and CDR2 are SNHLY and FYNNEI. This CDR3 region has 14 residues.

The chain carries TRBV5-6 and TRBJ1-1; the TRBD1 assignment by TCRdb is unverifiable without DNA. The germline gives CDR1 SGHDT, CDR2 YYEEEE. This CDR3 comprises 15 residues. CDR3 amino acids: CASSLELSGQTEAFF.

The CDR3 loop is CASAASSGRFTGELFF. The V gene is TRBV19, the J gene TRBJ2-2; TCRdb names TRBD2, which stays unverified in the absence of DNA. The CDR3 loop spans 16 amino acids. Germline loops: CDR1 LNHDA, CDR2 SQIVND (reference sequence).

The chain carries TRBV4-1 and TRBJ1-1; TCRdb returns TRBD1, unconfirmable since there is no DNA. This CDR3 region has 14 residues. Germline V CDR1 and CDR2: MGHRA, YSYEKL. CDR3 loop: CASSQEKGDTEAFF.

The chain joins TRBV15 to TRBJ1-2; TCRdb's D call of TRBD1 is untestable without DNA. Per the germline V gene, CDR1 is LNHNV and CDR2 is YYDKDF (reference sequence). This CDR3 region has 15 residues. CDR3 loop: CATSRAGTMNYGYTF.

The gene calls are TRBV12-3 or TRBV12-4 and TRBJ2-1. The CDR3 runs to 13 residues. CDR3 region: CASSLAPTNEQFF.

The V and J genes are TRBV7-6 and TRBJ2-2. The CDR3 runs 14 residues. Germline V gives CDR1 SGHVS, CDR2 FNYEAQ. The CDR3 is CASSLEAGTGELFF.

The chain links TRBV28 to TRBJ1-5. CDR3 length: 15 residues. Germline CDR1 and CDR2: MDHEN and SYDVKM. The chain's CDR3 is CASTPYRSSYQPQHF.

V gene TRBV20-1 combines with J gene TRBJ1-3; the TCRdb D gene call, TRBD1, has no DNA to confirm it. Germline CDR1 and CDR2: DFQATT and SNEGSKA (reference sequence). The CDR3 extends over 14 amino acids. The CDR3 here is CSASGYWSGNTIYF.

The chain employs TRBV29-1 and TRBJ2-1. The CDR3 contains 13 residues. The germline CDR1 and CDR2 sequences are SQVTM and ANQGSEA. The CDR3: CSVEPATYNEQFF.

This chain uses TRBV12-3 or TRBV12-4 with TRBJ2-5; TCRdb indicates TRBD2, and absent DNA this call remains unverified. The CDR3 runs 14 residues. CDR3 region: CATRLAGGQETQYF.

The rearrangement uses TRBV9 and TRBJ1-1. Germline lookup yields CDR1 SGDLS and CDR2 YYNGEE. The CDR3 is 13 residues long. The CDR3 spells CATSPRPNTEAFF.

V usage is TRBV2 and J usage is TRBJ2-3. CDR3 length equals 13 residues. Looked up from germline, CDR1 is SNHLY and CDR2 is FYNNEI. The CDR3: CASSYANTDTQYF.

This chain joins TRBV12-3 or TRBV12-4 and TRBJ2-1. CDR3 length: 12 amino acids. The CDR3: CASSFSGRTEFF.

CDR3 residues: CASSPDRAVKEGYTF. The chain combines TRBV12-3 or TRBV12-4 with TRBJ1-2; TCRdb returns TRBD1, unconfirmable since there is no DNA. The CDR3 is 15 residues long.

The rearrangement links TRBV7-8 to TRBJ2-7; TCRdb's D call of TRBD2 is untestable without DNA. The CDR3 extends over 15 amino acids. Germline V gene data show CDR1 as SGHVS and CDR2 as FQNEAQ. The CDR3 protein is CASSQGLAEGYEQYF.

The rearrangement uses TRBV20-1 and TRBJ2-1; TCRdb calls TRBD2, which cannot be checked without DNA. Germline CDR1 DFQATT, CDR2 SNEGSKA (reference sequence). CDR3 length: 15 residues. The chain's CDR3 is CSAPRQGRELFEQFF.